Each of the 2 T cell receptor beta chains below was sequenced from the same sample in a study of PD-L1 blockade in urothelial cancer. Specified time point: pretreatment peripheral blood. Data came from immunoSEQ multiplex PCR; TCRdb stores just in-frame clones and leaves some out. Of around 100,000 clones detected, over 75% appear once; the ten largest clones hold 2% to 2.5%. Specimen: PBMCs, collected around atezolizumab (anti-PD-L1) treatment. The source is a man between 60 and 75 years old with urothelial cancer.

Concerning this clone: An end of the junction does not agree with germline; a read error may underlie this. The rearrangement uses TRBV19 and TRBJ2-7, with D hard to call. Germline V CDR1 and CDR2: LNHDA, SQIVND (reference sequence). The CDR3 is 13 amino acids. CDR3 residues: CASSMWQSSEQYF. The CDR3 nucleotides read TGTGCCAGTAGTATGTGGCAGTCCTCCGAGCAGTACTTC.

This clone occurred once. In DNA, the CDR3 is TGTGCCAGTAGCTCCCTAGCGGGGGCACAAGGGGAGCTGTTTTTT. Its translation is CASSSLAGAQGELFF. This chain links TRBV19 with TRBJ2-2, with TRBD2 matching 10 bases. The CDR3 is made up of 15 amino acids. Trimming cost V 6 bases and J 8 bases; bases outside gene matches: 9. Per the germline V gene, CDR1 is LNHDA and CDR2 is SQIVND (reference sequence).